These T cell receptor beta chains were read from a single sample in a study of human T cells and chemical hapten exposure. TCRdb analysed the 5' RACE reads with MiXCR anew, one entry per CDR3 protein. The sample lists more than 75,000 distinct CDR3 sequences, approximately 16% seen once, with about 6.8% in the top ten. The receptors come from a female donor in good health. Both conserved end residues are part of each CDR3. A D gene is named only where the DNA matches it firmly. Expanded clones are given a class, and other clones once, few, many or no size at all.

len | j_gene | d_gene | abundance | v_gene | CDR3aa | CDR3nt
13 | TRBJ2-7 | NA | few | TRBV11-3 | CASSPTPYLEQYF | TGTGCCAGCAGCCCGACCCCCTACCTCGAGCAGTACTTC
14 | TRBJ2-1 | TRBD2 | many | TRBV20-1 | CSAGGRTGSNEQFF | TGCAGTGCTGGCGGGAGGACTGGGTCTAATGAGCAGTTCTTC
13 | TRBJ1-3 | NA | few | TRBV18 | CASSSDTGNTIYF | TGTGCCAGCTCATCCGACACTGGAAACACCATATATTTT
15 | TRBJ2-7 | NA | few | TRBV6-1 | CASSEGGKGGYEQYF | TGTGCCAGCAGTGAAGGTGGCAAAGGGGGCTACGAGCAGTACTTC
15 | TRBJ2-5 | NA | NA | TRBV6-6 | CASSSIWGTQETQYF | TGTGCCAGCAGCTCCATTTGGGGGACCCAAGAGACCCAGTACTTC
13 | TRBJ2-5 | TRBD1 | NA | TRBV3-1 | CASSQKGAVTQYF | TGTGCCAGCAGCCAAAAGGGGGCTGTGACCCAGTACTTC
13 | TRBJ1-1 | NA | NA | TRBV6-1 | CASSEAGGARAFF | TGTGCCAGCAGTGAAGCGGGGGGGGCGAGAGCTTTCTTT
15 | TRBJ2-5 | NA | few | TRBV6-5 | CASSTSGLEEETQYF | NA
14 | TRBJ2-2 | NA | many | TRBV3-1 | CASSQERSVGELFF | TGTGCCAGCAGCCAAGAGCGTAGCGTCGGGGAGCTGTTTTTT
16 | TRBJ1-5 | NA | many | TRBV7-2 | CASSLSPGVSNQPQHF | TGTGCCAGCAGCTTATCTCCAGGGGTAAGCAATCAGCCCCAGCATTTT
15 | TRBJ1-1 | TRBD1 | NA | TRBV20-1 | CSASRQGRGNTEAFF | TGCAGTGCTAGCAGACAGGGCCGGGGAAACACTGAAGCTTTCTTT
15 | TRBJ2-3 | NA | few | TRBV30 | CAWSSGDSSTDTQYF | TGTGCCTGGAGCTCCGGGGATTCTAGCACAGATACGCAGTATTTT
13 | TRBJ1-1 | NA | few | TRBV11-3 | CASSTDTNTEAFF | TGTGCCAGCTCCACGGACACCAACACTGAAGCTTTCTTT
17 | TRBJ2-3 | NA | NA | TRBV7-2 | CASSSQALLRGGDTQYF | TGTGCCAGCAGCTCCCAAGCACTCTTGAGGGGTGGAGATACGCAGTATTTT
14 | TRBJ1-2 | NA | few | TRBV7-2 | CASSSRESGYGYTF | TGTGCCAGCAGCAGCAGGGAGTCGGGCTATGGCTACACCTTC
11 | TRBJ2-4 | NA | NA | TRBV28 | CASQGENIQYF | TGTGCCAGCCAGGGAGAAAACATTCAGTACTTC
15 | TRBJ2-2 | NA | NA | TRBV12-3/TRBV12-4 | CASSFVQGNTGELFF | TGTGCCAGCAGTTTTGTACAGGGGAACACCGGGGAGCTGTTTTTT
12 | TRBJ1-1 | NA | few | TRBV12-3/TRBV12-4 | CASSVGRAEAFF | TGTGCCAGCAGTGTGGGTAGAGCTGAAGCTTTCTTT
13 | TRBJ2-2 | TRBD1 | few | TRBV13 | CATRTGNTGELFF | TGTGCCACCCGGACAGGGAACACCGGGGAGCTGTTTTTT
16 | TRBJ2-6 | NA | NA | TRBV7-8 | CASSPHTGLGANVLTF | TGTGCCAGCAGCCCTCATACAGGGCTTGGGGCCAACGTCCTGACTTTC
17 | TRBJ2-5 | TRBD2 | few | TRBV15 | CATSRETAGGWRKTQYF | TGTGCCACCAGCAGAGAAACAGCGGGGGGCTGGAGGAAGACCCAGTACTTC
16 | TRBJ2-1 | NA | NA | TRBV20-1 | CSARQSTGLHMYEQFF | TGCAGTGCTAGGCAGTCTACAGGACTCCATATGTATGAGCAGTTCTTC
11 | TRBJ2-1 | NA | few | TRBV20-1 | CSASGVGEQFF | TGCAGTGCTAGCGGAGTGGGGGAGCAGTTCTTC
15 | TRBJ1-2 | NA | NA | TRBV6-5 | CASSEFGQSNYGYTF | TGTGCCAGCAGTGAATTTGGACAGTCAAACTATGGCTACACCTTC
13 | TRBJ1-1 | TRBD1 | NA | TRBV7-6 | CASSRQGRTEAFF | TGTGCCAGCAGCCGACAGGGGCGCACTGAAGCTTTCTTT
13 | TRBJ2-5 | NA | NA | TRBV27 | CASSFILGGTQYF | TGTGCCAGCAGTTTCATTCTTGGGGGGACCCAGTACTTC
15 | TRBJ1-6 | TRBD1 | NA | TRBV11-2 | CASRDGRGRNSPLHF | TGTGCCAGCAGAGACGGCAGGGGGCGAAATTCACCCCTCCACTTT
18 | TRBJ1-1 | TRBD1 | NA | TRBV28 | CASSFTVPGQGVNTEAFF | TGTGCCAGCAGTTTCACCGTTCCGGGACAGGGAGTGAACACTGAAGCTTTCTTT
13 | TRBJ2-5 | NA | few | TRBV20-1 | CSARDFGGETQYF | TGCAGTGCTAGAGATTTCGGGGGAGAGACCCAGTACTTC
14 | TRBJ1-5 | NA | few | TRBV6-1 | CASSRDGRDQPQHF | TGTGCCAGCAGCCGTGACGGAAGGGATCAGCCCCAGCATTTT
18 | TRBJ2-3 | TRBD2 | NA | TRBV7-2 | CASSPRTSERPYTDTQYF | TGTGCCAGCAGCCCCCGGACTAGCGAGAGACCCTACACAGATACGCAGTATTTT
12 | TRBJ2-7 | NA | NA | TRBV6-6 | CASSYGTNEQYF | TGTGCCAGCAGTTACGGAACCAACGAGCAGTACTTC
14 | TRBJ2-1 | TRBD1 | few | TRBV29-1 | CSVRDRVLGNEQFF | TGCAGCGTTCGGGACAGGGTGCTGGGTAATGAGCAGTTCTTC
13 | TRBJ1-1 | NA | NA | TRBV5-1 | CASSPDSLTEAFF | TGCGCCAGCAGCCCGGACAGTCTCACTGAAGCTTTCTTT
16 | TRBJ1-2 | NA | few | TRBV7-2 | CASSLYPLAGNYGYTF | TGTGCCAGCAGCTTATACCCCCTGGCGGGAAACTATGGCTACACCTTC
14 | TRBJ1-1 | TRBD1 | few | TRBV3-1 | CASSQVEGATEAFF | TGTGCCAGCAGCCAAGTTGAGGGGGCTACTGAAGCTTTCTTT
16 | TRBJ2-2 | NA | few | TRBV9 | CASSLTQGGSSGELFF | TGTGCCAGCAGCCTAACTCAGGGGGGCAGTTCCGGGGAGCTGTTTTTT
15 | TRBJ2-1 | TRBD2 | few | TRBV7-9 | CASSLIVAGGDEQFF | TGTGCCAGCAGCTTAATCGTAGCGGGGGGTGATGAGCAGTTCTTC
12 | TRBJ2-2 | NA | NA | TRBV12-3/TRBV12-4 | CASSPNKGELFF | TGTGCCAGCAGTCCGAACAAAGGGGAGCTGTTTTTT
12 | TRBJ1-1 | NA | NA | TRBV12-3/TRBV12-4 | CASIQGQGEAFF | TGTGCCAGCATCCAGGGTCAAGGTGAAGCTTTCTTT
15 | TRBJ1-1 | NA | many | TRBV28 | CASSSRGNRNTEAFF | TGTGCCAGCAGTTCTCGGGGCAACCGGAACACTGAAGCTTTCTTT